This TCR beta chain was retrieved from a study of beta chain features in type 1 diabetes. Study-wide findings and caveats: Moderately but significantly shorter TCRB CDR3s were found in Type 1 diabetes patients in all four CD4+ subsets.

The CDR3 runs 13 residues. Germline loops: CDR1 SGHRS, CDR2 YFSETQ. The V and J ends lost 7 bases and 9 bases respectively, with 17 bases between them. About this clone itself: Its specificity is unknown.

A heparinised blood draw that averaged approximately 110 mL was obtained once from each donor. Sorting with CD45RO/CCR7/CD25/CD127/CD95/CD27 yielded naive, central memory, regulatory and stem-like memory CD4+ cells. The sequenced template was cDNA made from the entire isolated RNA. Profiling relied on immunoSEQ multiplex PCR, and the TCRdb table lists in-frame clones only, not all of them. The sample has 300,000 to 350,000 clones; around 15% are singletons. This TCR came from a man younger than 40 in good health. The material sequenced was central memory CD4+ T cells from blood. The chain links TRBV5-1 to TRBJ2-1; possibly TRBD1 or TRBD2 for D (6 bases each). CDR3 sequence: CASSVTGRTEQFF. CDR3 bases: TGCGCCAGCTCAGTAACAGGGAGGACTGAGCAGTTCTTC.